These T cell receptor beta chains were read from a single sample in a study of radiotherapy plus CTLA-4 blockade in lung cancer. Sequencing used immunoSEQ multiplex PCR; TCRdb keeps in-frame clones, though not all of them. This table holds more than 50,000 clones, around 69% found once. The sample in question was peripheral blood, obtained from a patient treated with radiotherapy plus ipilimumab. The receptors shown here come from a human donor with non-small cell lung cancer who had a complete response to radiotherapy plus ipilimumab. Each CDR3 is given with its conserved first and last residue. The D gene is left open where the match is weak. Not all rows give a size; the values are once, few, many and, for expanded clones, a class.

-	TRBV28	TRBJ2-7	-	TGTGCCAGCAGTTTACAGATCTACGAGCAGTACTTC	CASSLQIYEQYF
-	TRBV6-1	TRBJ1-6	-	TGTGCCAGCAGTTCAAACCAGAATTCACCCCTCCACTTT	CASSSNQNSPLHF
-	TRBV4-1	TRBJ2-1	-	TGCGCCAGCAGCCAAGGGCAGGACTCGGCAAAGCAGTTCTTC	CASSQGQDSAKQFF
-	TRBV7-9	TRBJ2-3	TRBD2	TGTGCCAGCAGCTTTATGAGCGGGGGGGCCTCAGATACGCAGTATTTT	CASSFMSGGASDTQYF
-	TRBV5-6	TRBJ1-2	-	TGTGCCAGCAGCTTGGGGCAGATACTAGTCTATGGCTACACCTTC	CASSLGQILVYGYTF
once	TRBV28	TRBJ2-1	-	TGTGCCAGCAGTCCCTACAGGGTTGTCAATGAGCAGTTCTTC	CASSPYRVVNEQFF
-	TRBV28	TRBJ2-5	TRBD2	TGTGCCAGCCAGAGGGGGCTAGCGGGAGCGGAGACCCAGTACTTC	CASQRGLAGAETQYF
-	TRBV30	TRBJ1-2	TRBD1	TGTGCCTGGAATCCGCAGACAGGGGTCGCCGGCTACACCTTC	CAWNPQTGVAGYTF
-	TRBV5-6	TRBJ1-2	TRBD1	TGTGCCGAAAGGACAGGGGGCCCCTCTCGCTATGGCTACACCTTC	CAERTGGPSRYGYTF
-	TRBV11-2	TRBJ2-1	TRBD2	TGTGCCAGCAGCCGGCTAGCGGGATACTACAATGAGCAGTTCTTC	CASSRLAGYYNEQFF
-	TRBV6-1	TRBJ2-7	-	TGTGCCAGCAGTGAAGCAAGTTGGGGTGGGAGGAGACGCAGCTACGAGCAGTACTTC	CASSEASWGGRRRSYEQYF
-	TRBV12-5	TRBJ2-7	-	TGTGCTAGTGGTTTGGTACGAAGGCAGACACGCCAGGAGCAGTACTTC	CASGLVRRQTRQEQYF
-	TRBV27	TRBJ1-1	-	TGTGCCAGCAGTTTCGGAGCGGGACAAGTGAACACTGAAGCTTTCTTT	CASSFGAGQVNTEAFF
few	TRBV7-8	TRBJ2-7	-	TGTGCCAGCAGCCCACCCGACAGGATCTACGAGCAGTACTTC	CASSPPDRIYEQYF
-	TRBV5-1	TRBJ2-2	-	TGCGCCAGCAGCTTGGGGCAGGGCCTGGGCACCGGGGAGCTGTTTTTT	CASSLGQGLGTGELFF
-	TRBV10-2	TRBJ1-6	TRBD1	TGCGCCAGCTTTAGAGGACAGGGCGCGTCTGCAAATTCACCCCTCCACTTT	CASFRGQGASANSPLHF
-	TRBV18	TRBJ2-2	TRBD1	TGTGCCAGCTCACCCGACAGGGCGAACACCGGGGAGCTGTTTTTT	CASSPDRANTGELFF
-	TRBV7-9	TRBJ2-7	-	TGTGCCAGCAGCTTATCTGGGACTCTTGGGGAGCAGTACTTC	CASSLSGTLGEQYF
-	TRBV7-2	TRBJ2-2	TRBD1	TGTGCCAGCAGGAGACAGGGGAGCGAAGGGGAGCTGTTTTTT	CASRRQGSEGELFF
-	TRBV7-8	TRBJ1-1	TRBD1	TGTGCCAGCAGCGGGAGGGACAGGGGGCCCGAGTGGGGCTTT	CASSGRDRGPEWGF
-	TRBV28	TRBJ1-5	-	TGTGCCAGCAGCCTCCCAACTACAGGGAAACAGCCCCAGCATTTT	CASSLPTTGKQPQHF
once	TRBV30	TRBJ1-6	-	TGTGCCTGGAGACCCGCGAAGGGGCTGGTTTCACCCCTCCACTTT	CAWRPAKGLVSPLHF
-	TRBV29-1	TRBJ2-1	TRBD2	TGCAGCGTTGACACTAGCGGGAGGAGGAATGAGCAGTTCTTC	CSVDTSGRRNEQFF
-	TRBV2	TRBJ1-3	-	TGTGCCAGCAGCGAATACGGGAGTCCTGGGAGCTCTGGAAACACCATATATTTT	CASSEYGSPGSSGNTIYF
-	TRBV15	TRBJ1-2	-	TGTGCCACCCGTGATCCCTCCTCCAGTTACTATGGCTACACCTTC	CATRDPSSSYYGYTF
-	TRBV9	TRBJ2-2	-	TGTGCCAGCAGCTTAGCGGGACAGGGCAACACCGGGGAGCTGTTTTTT	CASSLAGQGNTGELFF
-	TRBV4-1	TRBJ1-5	TRBD1	TGCGCCAGCAGGAGGACAGGTTCTGAGAGGGGGGCCCAGCATTTT	CASRRTGSERGAQHF
-	TRBV9	TRBJ2-2	TRBD2	TGTGCCAGCAGCCCCGGGACTAGCGGGACCGGGGAGCTGTTTTTT	CASSPGTSGTGELFF
-	TRBV19	TRBJ2-7	TRBD2	TGTGCCAGCCGAATGGGAGGGAACTCCTACGAGCAGTACTTC	CASRMGGNSYEQYF
-	TRBV6-4	TRBJ1-5	-	TGTGCCAGCAGTGACTCGAGTCTCCGGGAGCATCAGCCCCAGCATTTT	CASSDSSLREHQPQHF
-	TRBV19	TRBJ2-2	-	TGTGCCGCAGCTCCCGGACTAACGAACACCGGGGAGCTGTTTTTT	CAAAPGLTNTGELFF
few	TRBV6-5	TRBJ1-2	TRBD1	TGTGCCAGCAGCCCGGGACAGGGATCGAGAGGCTACACCTTC	CASSPGQGSRGYTF
-	TRBV12-5	TRBJ2-7	TRBD1	TGTGCTAGTGGTCCCGGGACAGGGTTCTACGAGCAGTACTTC	CASGPGTGFYEQYF
-	TRBV11-2	TRBJ2-7	-	TGTGCCAGCAGCTTGGACAGATGGAGCTCCTACGAGCAGTACTTC	CASSLDRWSSYEQYF
-	TRBV30	TRBJ1-6	TRBD1	TGTGCCTGGAGTGATCGACAGGGGGTTTGGAGCTCCTATAATTCACCCCTCCACTTT	CAWSDRQGVWSSYNSPLHF
few	TRBV2	TRBJ1-2	-	TGTGCCAGCAGTGAACTCGGGGGAGGCTACACCTTC	CASSELGGGYTF
-	TRBV5-1	TRBJ2-7	-	TGCGCCAGCAGCTCCCCGGGGGTCCACGAGCAGTACTTC	CASSSPGVHEQYF
-	TRBV27	TRBJ1-6	TRBD1	TGTGCCAGCAGTTTCCGGACAGGGGATAATTCACCCCTCCACTTT	CASSFRTGDNSPLHF
once	TRBV7-2	TRBJ2-2	TRBD2	TGTGCCAGCAGCTTGGGGACTAGCTCCCATTCGGCCGGGGAGCTGTTTTTT	CASSLGTSSHSAGELFF
-	TRBV7-9	TRBJ1-5	-	TGTGCCAGCAGTTACAGGGTAAATCAGCCCCAGCATTTT	CASSYRVNQPQHF
-	TRBV12-5	TRBJ2-3	TRBD1	TGTGCTAGTGGTCAACAGGGGGGACACACAGATACGCAGTATTTT	CASGQQGGHTDTQYF
-	TRBV19	TRBJ2-1	TRBD2	TGTGCCAGTAGTATTGTAGCGGGAGGGCAGTCTGAGCAGTTCTTC	CASSIVAGGQSEQFF
-	TRBV30	TRBJ2-1	-	TGTGCCTGGATGCTGGGGAGGGAGCAGTTCTTC	CAWMLGREQFF
-	TRBV10-3	TRBJ2-7	-	TGTGCCATCAGTGAGGACATCCGCTCCTACGAGCAGTACTTC	CAISEDIRSYEQYF
-	TRBV7-9	TRBJ2-3	TRBD2	TGTGCCAGCAGCTTGGGACTAGCGGGGAGCACAGATACGCAGTATTTT	CASSLGLAGSTDTQYF
-	TRBV19	TRBJ2-1	-	TGTGCCAGTAGTCTTCCCCTCGGGGGCAATGAGCAGTTCTTC	CASSLPLGGNEQFF
-	TRBV13	TRBJ1-1	TRBD1	TGTGCCAGCAGCTCTGCAGGGGGCAAGGTGAGCACTGAAGCTTTCTTT	CASSSAGGKVSTEAFF
-	TRBV7-8	TRBJ1-3	-	TGTGCCAGCAGCCAGGGCCCTCCAGGCTTCTTCTCTGGAAACACCGTATATTTT	CASSQGPPGFFSGNTVYF
-	TRBV7-3	TRBJ2-1	TRBD2	TGTGCCAGCAGCAACCCCGAGCGGGGTTCCTACAATGAGCAGTTCTTC	CASSNPERGSYNEQFF